The T cell receptor (beta chain) described here comes from a study of T cells in narcolepsy. As for the study in general: Donors had narcolepsy type 1 or type 2, or were healthy controls. Study results and caveats: Autoreactive clonotypes reportedly recurred in blood of same and different patients, not controls.

Assay used: immunoSEQ multiplex PCR; TCRdb lists only in-frame clones, some missing. This sample has around 39,000 clones, with roughly 84% found just once. This clone is labeled medium-sized. Its antigen is as yet unknown. Other DNA sequences in the same sample also yield this CDR3. The germline V gene encodes CDR1 SGHRS and CDR2 YFSETQ. The CDR3 is 15 amino acids. The V gene end was trimmed by 1 base and the J gene end by 10 bases; junction bases not matched to a gene: 6. This TCR was sampled from a human donor with narcolepsy. The specimen was CD45RA- memory CD4+ T cells from PBMCs. The chain recombines TRBV5-1 with TRBJ1-6; 9 nucleotides line up with TRBD1. CDR3 protein: CASSLKGQGGSPLHF. The CDR3 DNA follows: TGCGCCAGCAGCTTGAAGGGACAGGGTGGCTCACCCCTCCACTTT.